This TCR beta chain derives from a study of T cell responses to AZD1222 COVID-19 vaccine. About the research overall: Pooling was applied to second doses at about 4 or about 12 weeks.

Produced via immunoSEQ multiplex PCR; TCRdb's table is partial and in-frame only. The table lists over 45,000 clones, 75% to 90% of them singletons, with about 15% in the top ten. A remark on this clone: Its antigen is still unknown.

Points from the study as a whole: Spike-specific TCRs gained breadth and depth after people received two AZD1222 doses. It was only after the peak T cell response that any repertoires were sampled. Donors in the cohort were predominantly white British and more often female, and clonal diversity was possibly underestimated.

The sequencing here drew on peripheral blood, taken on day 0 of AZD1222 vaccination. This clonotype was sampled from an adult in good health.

The CDR3 DNA is TGTGCCAGCAGCTTGGGGAACTCTGGAAACACCATATATTTT. Translation: CASSLGNSGNTIYF. The V and J genes are TRBV5-6 and TRBJ1-3; D unclear. Germline CDR1 is SGHDT and CDR2 is YYEEEE. Trimming removed 0 bases from V and 0 bases from J, with 4 bases in between. The CDR3 is 14 residues long.